Listed below are T cell receptor beta chains from one sample, sequenced in a study of patients and donors after allogeneic stem cell transplantation. A single record per CDR3 protein comes from TCRdb applying MiXCR to the RT-PCR reads. The repertoire holds about 160,000 distinct CDR3 sequences, 30% to 45% seen once, with roughly 52% in the top ten. The sample was blood, either unsorted or a sorted T cell fraction (not recorded which). The receptors come from a human donor who was either an allogeneic HSCT recipient or a stem cell or donor lymphocyte infusion donor (not recorded which). It is not recorded whose cells these are; they may come from a transplant donor. Both conserved end residues are trimmed from each CDR3.

j_gene: TRBJ2-1; v_gene: TRBV12-5; CDR3aa: ASGLVLHEQF
j_gene: TRBJ1-4; v_gene: TRBV7-2; CDR3aa: ASSLYATNEKLF
j_gene: TRBJ2-5; v_gene: TRBV12-3/TRBV12-4; CDR3aa: ASSAGLSETQY
j_gene: TRBJ2-2; v_gene: TRBV7-9; CDR3aa: ASSFSRGSGELF
j_gene: TRBJ1-5; v_gene: TRBV29-1; CDR3aa: SVVEGGNQPQH
j_gene: TRBJ2-6; v_gene: TRBV11-3; CDR3aa: ASSSELNSGANVLT
j_gene: TRBJ1-1; v_gene: TRBV6-5; CDR3aa: ASSGHHPPGEAF
j_gene: TRBJ2-3; v_gene: TRBV5-1; CDR3aa: ASSSGVVKDTQY
j_gene: TRBJ1-3; v_gene: TRBV6-1; CDR3aa: ASQDSVSGNTIY
j_gene: TRBJ2-2; v_gene: TRBV6-5; CDR3aa: ASSYAGVSGGELF
j_gene: TRBJ2-1; v_gene: TRBV12-3/TRBV12-4; CDR3aa: ASSLFGGGTYSEQF
j_gene: TRBJ2-1; v_gene: TRBV7-9; CDR3aa: ASSFPSRSEQF
j_gene: TRBJ1-2; v_gene: TRBV6-5; CDR3aa: ASSSGHGYT
j_gene: TRBJ1-5; v_gene: TRBV5-8; CDR3aa: ASSKTVNQPQH
j_gene: TRBJ2-2; v_gene: TRBV6-5; CDR3aa: ASRGQGTNTGELF
j_gene: TRBJ1-1; v_gene: TRBV7-9; CDR3aa: ASSPKGHTEAF
j_gene: TRBJ1-2; v_gene: TRBV25-1; CDR3aa: ASSDTTGGRPYGYT
j_gene: TRBJ2-1; v_gene: TRBV20-1; CDR3aa: SASLGEQF